What follows is one T cell receptor (beta chain) and its context. The target of this receptor is not known. Base qualities are missing; no much larger clone stands one base away. These data come from a study of CD8+ T cells in alopecia areata (dated by TCRdb to the late 2010s). Regarding the complete study: Treated patients were enrolled in an open-label pilot trial of oral tofacitinib, 5 to 10 mg twice daily, for moderate-to-severe alopecia areata. In humans, TCRbeta sequencing was performed on scalp tissue and on sorted CD4+ and CD8+ peripheral blood T cells from healthy controls and from patients with patchy or totalis/universalis alopecia areata. The RNA source kit depended on sample type: the PAXgene miRNA kit for fixed scalp, the miRNeasy kit for PBMCs, and the RNeasy kit for mouse skin. TCRbeta CDR3 regions were amplified by immunoSEQ multiplex PCR using 35 Vbeta forward and 13 Jbeta reverse primers. Disease severity in treated patients was measured with the SALT score, which quantifies the percentage of affected scalp surface area. Patients on tofacitinib were biopsied at baseline and after 4 and 24 weeks of treatment, and several of the patients also had a later scalp biopsy. The study used high-throughput TCRbeta sequencing to examine T cell clonal expansion in alopecia areata, in both the C3H/HeJ mouse model and human patients. Tofacitinib was administered for 6 to 18 months, and 6 months of follow-up off drug were then conducted to assess delayed response and recurrence. Clonality in the scalp was compared among normal scalp (n=4), patchy alopecia areata scalp (n=8), and alopecia totalis/universalis scalp (n=8). General findings and caveats noted by the study authors: Many expanded lesional clones persisted in scalp and blood during tofacitinib treatment, which may partly explain relapse after stopping treatment. Because the treated cohort was small and included a single nonresponder, larger studies are needed to assess links between baseline CD8+ expansion and response. Shared TCR sequences between patients were less evident than in mice, which may be partly attributable to HLA diversity in the patient population. With tofacitinib, both scalp clonality and the number of expanded CD8+ clones among the top 100 scalp clones went down significantly. Unlike mouse skin, where gammadelta T cells dominate, normal human skin contains resident alphabeta T cells that get sequenced too, which complicates analysis of the scalp TCR repertoire. Lesional scalp, especially in alopecia totalis/universalis, showed higher clonality and more expanded CD8+ clones than normal scalp, suggesting antigenic drive.

V drops 4 bases and J drops 12 bases, leaving 18 bases in between. The CDR3 runs 12 amino acids, cysteine and phenylalanine included. Only the CDR3 region is kept as DNA, spanning 36 bases read in frame from base 1. Reading the germline V gene (reference sequence) gives CDR1 GTSNPN and CDR2 SVGIG. The library was produced with the immunoSEQ multiplex PCR assay. To provide template for TCR sequencing, every sample had RNA extracted and reverse transcribed into cDNA. SuperScript III was used for first-strand cDNA synthesis, primed with a 2:1 mix of oligo-dT and random hexamers. Amplification bias was assessed with a synthetic immune receptor repertoire, and residual bias was removed computationally. Per the source publication's procedure: Raw reads were preprocessed to remove errors, and CDR3 was defined by IMGT conventions from the conserved cysteine to phenylalanine. Clonality was computed as 1 minus the Shannon entropy, with the entropy normalized by log2 of the number of productive unique TCRs. CD4 or CD8 identity of scalp clones was inferred by cross-referencing scalp TCRbeta sequences with sorted blood CD4 and CD8 repertoires. The immuneACCESS repertoire file appears here via TCRdb, limited to in-frame rearrangements. These files lack a portion of the clones; in checked studies, under half of the deficit traces to unresolved V genes, and the cause of the others is not known. The V and J calls and clone size come from that table; D and trimming were worked out from the DNA. The sample data list about 200,000 clones, and 45% to 65% of these were observed just once. The ten largest clones represent over 3% of the sample.

The time point label, as the study defines it: about four weeks on oral tofacitinib. The sample's treatment or condition label, decoded: oral pan-JAK inhibitor, 5-10 mg twice daily. Peripheral blood and lesional scalp punch biopsies were obtained from patients with alopecia areata. After PBMCs were isolated by density centrifugation and stained for CD3, CD4 and CD8, a FACSAria was used to sort CD4+ and CD8+ T cells. The chain employs TRBV30 and TRBJ1-2, with a tentative D gene TRBD1 over 5 matching bases. The source material was CD4+ T cells sorted from blood, sampled at week 4, from a patient treated with tofacitinib. This sequence originates from a human donor with alopecia areata. The DNA reads TGTGCCTGGATTTTCGCTGGGACTGCGCACACCTTC. Translation gives CAWIFAGTAHTF.